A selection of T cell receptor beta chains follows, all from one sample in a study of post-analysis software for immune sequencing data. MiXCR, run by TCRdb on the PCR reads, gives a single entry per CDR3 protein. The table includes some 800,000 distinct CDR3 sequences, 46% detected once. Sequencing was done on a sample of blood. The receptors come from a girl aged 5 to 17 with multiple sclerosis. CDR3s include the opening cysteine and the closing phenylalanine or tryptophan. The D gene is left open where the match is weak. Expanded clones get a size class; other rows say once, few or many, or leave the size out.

TGTGCCAGCAGCCCCCGGGCTCGAGCGGGAGGGCCCGGTGAGCAGTTCTTC,CASSPRARAGGPGEQFF,TRBJ2-1,TRBV28,-,TRBD2
TGCGCCAGCAGCAGAAACAGGGAGGGGAGCAATCAGCCCCAGCATTTT,CASSRNREGSNQPQHF,TRBJ1-5,TRBV5-1,-,-
TGCAGCGTTGACAGGGGGCGGAATGGCTACACCTTC,CSVDRGRNGYTF,TRBJ1-2,TRBV29-1,few,TRBD1
TGTGCCTGGGGACTAGCGGAGCAGTATTTT,CAWGLAEQYF,TRBJ2-3,TRBV30,few,TRBD2
TGTGCCACCCAGTGGACCACCTCCTACGAGCAGTACTTC,CATQWTTSYEQYF,TRBJ2-7,TRBV2,-,-
TGTGCCAGCAGCTTGCCACCCGGGGGGGATACGCAGTATTTT,CASSLPPGGDTQYF,TRBJ2-3,TRBV5-6,-,TRBD2
TGTGCCAGCAGCTTTGGGGGACAGGATAACTATGGCTACACCTTC,CASSFGGQDNYGYTF,TRBJ1-2,TRBV7-9,-,TRBD1
TGTGCCAGCAGTCCCCCCCGTGCGGGCACAGATACGCAGTATTTT,CASSPPRAGTDTQYF,TRBJ2-3,TRBV6-5,-,-
TGTGCCAGCAGCTTCGGACAGGGGACTAATGAAAAACTGTTTTTT,CASSFGQGTNEKLFF,TRBJ1-4,TRBV7-2,-,TRBD1
TGTGCCACCAGCAGAGATATCCTCACTAGCGTGAATGAGCAGTTCTTC,CATSRDILTSVNEQFF,TRBJ2-1,TRBV15,few,TRBD2
TGCGCCAGCAGCCCCGACAGAAATGGTGTGGGCTACACCTTC,CASSPDRNGVGYTF,TRBJ1-2,TRBV4-3,once,-
TGCAGCGTAAAAGGACAGGCAGCCAAAAACATTCAGTACTTC,CSVKGQAAKNIQYF,TRBJ2-4,TRBV29-1,-,TRBD1
TGCAGTGCTAGCTCGCAGTGGGGCAATCAGCCCCAGCATTTT,CSASSQWGNQPQHF,TRBJ1-5,TRBV20-1,-,-
TGCAGCGTTCTGGGCGAGGCCGAGCAGTACTTC,CSVLGEAEQYF,TRBJ2-7,TRBV29-1,-,-
TGCAGTGCAACCCTCCTAGCGGGAGGCACAGATACGCAGTATTTT,CSATLLAGGTDTQYF,TRBJ2-3,TRBV20-1,-,TRBD2
TGTGCCATCAGTGAGTACAGCGGGATTTACGAGCAGTACTTC,CAISEYSGIYEQYF,TRBJ2-7,TRBV10-3,many,TRBD2
TGCAGTGCGAGGACCGTAGTCGAGAACAATGAGCAGTTCTTC,CSARTVVENNEQFF,TRBJ2-1,TRBV20-1,few,-
TGTGCCAGCAGCCTAAGAGCGGGAGAGCAAGAGACCCAGTACTTC,CASSLRAGEQETQYF,TRBJ2-5,TRBV5-6,-,TRBD2
TGTGCCAGCAGACCAAGCGGGAGGACTCAAGAGACCCAGTACTTC,CASRPSGRTQETQYF,TRBJ2-5,TRBV28,-,TRBD2
TGTGCCAGCTCACCGAAGGAGGGCACTGAAGCTTTCTTT,CASSPKEGTEAFF,TRBJ1-1,TRBV18,-,-
TGTGCCAGCAGCCATCCCGGACTAGCGGGCCCTTCCGGGACCCAGTACTTC,CASSHPGLAGPSGTQYF,TRBJ2-5,TRBV14,-,TRBD2
TGTGCCAGCTCACCGTCCGGGCCAGGGGCCAACGTCCTGACTTTC,CASSPSGPGANVLTF,TRBJ2-6,TRBV18,-,-
TGTGCCAGCAGTGGCTACCTTAAATCCAGGGACACTGAAGCTTTCTTT,CASSGYLKSRDTEAFF,TRBJ1-1,TRBV25-1,few,-
TGTGCCAGCAGCGTAGACAGGGGGCTAAGCTATGGCTACACCTTC,CASSVDRGLSYGYTF,TRBJ1-2,TRBV7-8,-,TRBD1
TGTGCCAGCAGCAAATCCGGGACAGTCGGAGGCTACGAGCAGTACTTC,CASSKSGTVGGYEQYF,TRBJ2-7,TRBV6-6,-,TRBD1
TGTGCCAGCAGTTCCCCGGACGTTTCTGGGGCTAACGTCCTGACTTTC,CASSSPDVSGANVLTF,TRBJ2-6,TRBV27,-,-
TGCAGTGCTAGCTCGGGCTCCTATAATTCACCCCTCCACTTT,CSASSGSYNSPLHF,TRBJ1-6,TRBV20-1,-,-
TGCAGCGTTGAAGATTACGGGACAGGGGGTGGCTACACCTTC,CSVEDYGTGGGYTF,TRBJ1-2,TRBV29-1,-,TRBD1
TGTGCCACGGAGGGGCGGCGGAAGAGGAGGGAGCAGTTCTTC,CATEGRRKRREQFF,TRBJ2-1,TRBV24-1,-,-
TGTGCCAGCAGTTACTCGAGAATAGCCGCAAAGACCCGGTACTTC,CASSYSRIAAKTRYF,TRBJ2-5,TRBV6-5,-,-
TGCAGCGTGGCGACAATCGGGACAACACGGAACTATGGCTACACCTTC,CSVATIGTTRNYGYTF,TRBJ1-2,TRBV29-1,-,-
TGCAGTGCTAGAGGGTCTCTAGCGGGAACGAGGAATGAGCAGTTCTTC,CSARGSLAGTRNEQFF,TRBJ2-1,TRBV20-1,few,TRBD2
TGCGCCAGCAGCGGGACAGGGACGCACTACGAGCAGTACTTC,CASSGTGTHYEQYF,TRBJ2-7,TRBV10-2,once,TRBD1
TGTGCCAGCAAAAGGGGTACCTACAATGAGCAGTTCTTC,CASKRGTYNEQFF,TRBJ2-1,TRBV12-3/TRBV12-4,few,-